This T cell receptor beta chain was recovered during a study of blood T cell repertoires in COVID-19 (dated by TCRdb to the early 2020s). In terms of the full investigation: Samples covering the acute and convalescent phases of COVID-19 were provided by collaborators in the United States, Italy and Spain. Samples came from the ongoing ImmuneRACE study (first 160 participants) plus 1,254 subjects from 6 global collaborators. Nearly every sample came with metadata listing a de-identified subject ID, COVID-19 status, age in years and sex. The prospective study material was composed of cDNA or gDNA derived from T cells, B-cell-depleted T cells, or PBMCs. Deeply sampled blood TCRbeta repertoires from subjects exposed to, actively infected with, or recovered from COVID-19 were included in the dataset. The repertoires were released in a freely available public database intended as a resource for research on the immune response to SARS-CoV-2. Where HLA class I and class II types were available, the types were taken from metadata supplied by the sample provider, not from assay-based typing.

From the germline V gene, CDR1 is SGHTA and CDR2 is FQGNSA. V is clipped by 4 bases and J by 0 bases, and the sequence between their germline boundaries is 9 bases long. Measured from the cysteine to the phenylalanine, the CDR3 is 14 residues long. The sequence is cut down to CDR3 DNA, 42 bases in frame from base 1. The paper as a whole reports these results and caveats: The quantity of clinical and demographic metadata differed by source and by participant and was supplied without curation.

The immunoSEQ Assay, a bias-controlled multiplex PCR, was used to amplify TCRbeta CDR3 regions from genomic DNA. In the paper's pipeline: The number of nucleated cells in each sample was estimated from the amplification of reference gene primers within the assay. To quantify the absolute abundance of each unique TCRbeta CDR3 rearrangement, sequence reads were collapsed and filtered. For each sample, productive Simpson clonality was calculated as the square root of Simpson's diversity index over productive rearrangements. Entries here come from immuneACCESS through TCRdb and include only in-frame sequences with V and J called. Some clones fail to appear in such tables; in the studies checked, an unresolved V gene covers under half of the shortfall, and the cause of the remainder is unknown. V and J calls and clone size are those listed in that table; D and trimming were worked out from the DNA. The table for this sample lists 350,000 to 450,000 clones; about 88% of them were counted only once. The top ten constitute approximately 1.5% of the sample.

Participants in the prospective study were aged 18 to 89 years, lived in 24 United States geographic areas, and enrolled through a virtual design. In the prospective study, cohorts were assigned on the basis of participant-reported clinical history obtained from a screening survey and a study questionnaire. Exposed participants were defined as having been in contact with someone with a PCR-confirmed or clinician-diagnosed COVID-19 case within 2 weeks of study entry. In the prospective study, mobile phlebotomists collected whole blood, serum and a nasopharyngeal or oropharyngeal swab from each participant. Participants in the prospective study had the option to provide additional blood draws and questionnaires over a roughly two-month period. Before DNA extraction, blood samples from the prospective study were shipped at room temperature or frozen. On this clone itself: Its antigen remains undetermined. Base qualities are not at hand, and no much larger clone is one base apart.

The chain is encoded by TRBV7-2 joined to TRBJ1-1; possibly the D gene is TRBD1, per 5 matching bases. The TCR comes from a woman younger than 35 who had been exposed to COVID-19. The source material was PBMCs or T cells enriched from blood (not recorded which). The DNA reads TGTGCCAGCAGCTACACGACAGTGAACACTGAAGCTTTCTTT. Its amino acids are CASSYTTVNTEAFF.